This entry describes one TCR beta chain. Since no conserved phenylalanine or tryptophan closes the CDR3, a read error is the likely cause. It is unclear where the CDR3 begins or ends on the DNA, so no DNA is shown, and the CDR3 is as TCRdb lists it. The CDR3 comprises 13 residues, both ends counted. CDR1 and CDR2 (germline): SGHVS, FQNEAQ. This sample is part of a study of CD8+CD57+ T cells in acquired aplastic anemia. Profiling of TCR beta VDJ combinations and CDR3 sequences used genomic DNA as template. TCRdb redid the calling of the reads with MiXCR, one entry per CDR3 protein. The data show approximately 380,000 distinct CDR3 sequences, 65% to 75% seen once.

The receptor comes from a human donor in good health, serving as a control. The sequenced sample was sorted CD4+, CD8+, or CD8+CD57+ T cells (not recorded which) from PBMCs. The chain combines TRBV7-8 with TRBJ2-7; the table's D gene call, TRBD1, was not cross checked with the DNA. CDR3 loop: CASSFAGTNQPQH.